The present entry profiles one T cell receptor beta chain with its context. Its antigen is unknown. With no exceptions, donors were healthy Caucasians. V lost 5 bases to trimming and J lost 4 bases; unmatched junction nucleotides: 9. The CDR3 sequence is 16 residues long. Germline V gene data show CDR1 as SGHRS and CDR2 as YFSETQ. This sample was taken from a study of identical twins. Overall study findings and caveats: Insertions were fewer in abundant cord blood beta clonotypes, whereas memory repertoires showed none of this pattern. Cross-sectional statistical analysis was relied on for the conclusions, without the same donors being followed.

A template switching step contributed a universal primer site, while unique molecular identifiers were present in the cDNA. Using its own MiXCR run on the 5' RACE reads, TCRdb lists one record per CDR3 protein. The table lists roughly 350,000 distinct CDR3 sequences, 9% to 10% of them singletons, with approximately 8.9% in the top ten. V is TRBV5-1 and J is TRBJ2-4, with TRBD1 matching over 10 bases. The receptor was isolated from a woman aged 45-59 years in good health. Source material: naive T cells sorted from blood. CDR3 amino acids: CASSLGWDRGKNIQYF. As DNA, the CDR3 is TGCGCCAGCAGTTTAGGATGGGACAGGGGAAAAAACATTCAGTACTTC.